The clone carrying this TCR beta chain was detected many times. This entry is derived from a study of regulatory T cells in long-lasting Graves disease. Arm-PCR with iRepertoire HTBI primers amplified the CDR3 regions for these TCR beta libraries. TCRdb re-called the multiplex PCR reads with MiXCR, one entry per CDR3 protein. The table has over 400,000 distinct CDR3 sequences, around 13% seen once. The time point here: newly diagnosed GD, antithyroid drugs for less than 3 months. From PBMCs, RNA was extracted and then used to make the TCR library. Germline CDR1 reads LNHDA; CDR2 reads SQIVND (reference sequence). CDR3 size: 16 residues. V shed 7 bases and J 8 bases; nucleotides not matched to a gene: 14. These data were also filed under a second study, of T cells in Graves' hyperthyroidism and ophthalmopathy. From that report: First-round RT-PCR targeting the TCR CDR3 was performed with the HTBI primer set.

The source of this sequence is a woman aged 50 to 60 with Graves disease. The sample consisted of peripheral blood mononuclear cells (PBMCs), taken at new diagnosis, from a patient treated with antithyroid drugs. The rearrangement uses TRBV19 and TRBJ2-1; 10 bases fit TRBD1. The CDR3, as DNA: TGTGCCAGTACTTCACGACCCGGGACAGGGGTCGATGAGCAGTTCTTC. This gives the protein CASTSRPGTGVDEQFF.